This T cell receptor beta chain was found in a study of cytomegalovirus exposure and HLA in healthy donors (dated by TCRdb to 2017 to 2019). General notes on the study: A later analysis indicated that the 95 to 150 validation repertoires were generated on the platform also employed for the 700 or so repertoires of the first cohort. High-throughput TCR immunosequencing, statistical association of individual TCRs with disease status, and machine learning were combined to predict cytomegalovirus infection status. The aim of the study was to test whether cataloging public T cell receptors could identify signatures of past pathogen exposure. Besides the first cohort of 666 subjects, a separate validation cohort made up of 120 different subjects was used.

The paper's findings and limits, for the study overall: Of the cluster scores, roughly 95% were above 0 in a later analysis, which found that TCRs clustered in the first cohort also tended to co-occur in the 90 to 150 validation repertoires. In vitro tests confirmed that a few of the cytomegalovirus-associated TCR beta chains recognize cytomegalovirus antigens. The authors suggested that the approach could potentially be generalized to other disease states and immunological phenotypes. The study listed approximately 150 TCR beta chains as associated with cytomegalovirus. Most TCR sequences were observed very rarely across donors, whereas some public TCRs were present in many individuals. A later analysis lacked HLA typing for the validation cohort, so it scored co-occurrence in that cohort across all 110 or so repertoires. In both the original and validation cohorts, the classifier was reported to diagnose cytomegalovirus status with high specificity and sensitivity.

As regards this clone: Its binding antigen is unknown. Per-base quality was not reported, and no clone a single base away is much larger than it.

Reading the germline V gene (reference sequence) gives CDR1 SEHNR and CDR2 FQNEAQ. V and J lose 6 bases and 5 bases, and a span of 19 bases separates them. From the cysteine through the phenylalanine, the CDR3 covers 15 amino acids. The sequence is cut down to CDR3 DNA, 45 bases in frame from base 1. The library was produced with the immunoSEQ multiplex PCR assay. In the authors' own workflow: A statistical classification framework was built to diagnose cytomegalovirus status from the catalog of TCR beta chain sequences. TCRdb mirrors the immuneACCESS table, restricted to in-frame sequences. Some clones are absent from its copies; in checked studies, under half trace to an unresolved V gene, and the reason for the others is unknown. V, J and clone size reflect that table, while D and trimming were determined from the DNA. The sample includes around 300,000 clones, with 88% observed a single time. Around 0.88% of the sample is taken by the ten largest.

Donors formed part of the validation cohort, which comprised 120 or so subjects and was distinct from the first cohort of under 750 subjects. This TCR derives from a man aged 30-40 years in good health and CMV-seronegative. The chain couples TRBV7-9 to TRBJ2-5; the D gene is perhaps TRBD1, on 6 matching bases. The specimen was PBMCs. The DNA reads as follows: TGTGCCAGCAGATATACAGGGCCACCCGGGGAGACCCAGTACTTC. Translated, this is CASRYTGPPGETQYF. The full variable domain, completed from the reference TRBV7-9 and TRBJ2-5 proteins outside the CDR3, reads DTGVSQNPRHKITKRGQNVTFRCDPISEHNRLYWYRQTLGQGPEFLTYFQNEAQLEKSRLLSDRFSAERPKGSFSTLEIQRTEQGDSAMYLCASRYTGPPGETQYFGPGTRLLVL.